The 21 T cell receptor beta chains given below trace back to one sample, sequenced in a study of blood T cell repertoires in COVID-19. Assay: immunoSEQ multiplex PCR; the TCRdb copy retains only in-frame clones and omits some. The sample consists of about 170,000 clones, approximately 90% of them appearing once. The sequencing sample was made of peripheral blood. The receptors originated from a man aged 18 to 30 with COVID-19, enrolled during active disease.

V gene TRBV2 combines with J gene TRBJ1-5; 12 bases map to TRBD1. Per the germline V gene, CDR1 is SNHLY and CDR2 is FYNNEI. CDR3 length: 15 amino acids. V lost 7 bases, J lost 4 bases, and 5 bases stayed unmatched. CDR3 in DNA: TGTGCCAGCATTTGGGACAGGGGGCAAAATCAGCCCCAGCATTTT. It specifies CASIWDRGQNQPQHF. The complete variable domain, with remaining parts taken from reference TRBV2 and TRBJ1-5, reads EPEVTQTPSHQVTQMGQEVILRCVPISNHLYFYWYRQILGQKVEFLVSFYNNEISEKSEIFDDQFSVERPDGSNFTLKIRSTKLEDSAMYFCASIWDRGQNQPQHFGDGTRLSIL.

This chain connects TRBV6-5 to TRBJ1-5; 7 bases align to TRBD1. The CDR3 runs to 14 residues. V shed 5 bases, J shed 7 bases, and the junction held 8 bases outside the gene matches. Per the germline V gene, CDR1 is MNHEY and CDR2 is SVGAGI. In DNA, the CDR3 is TGTGCCAGCAGTAACTACAGGGGACGGCAGCCCCAGCATTTT. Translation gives CASSNYRGRQPQHF.

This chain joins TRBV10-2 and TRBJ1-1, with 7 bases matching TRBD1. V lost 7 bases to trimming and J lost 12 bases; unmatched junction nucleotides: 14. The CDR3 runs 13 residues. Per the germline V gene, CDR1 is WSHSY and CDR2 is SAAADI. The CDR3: CASTNNRDRAPFF. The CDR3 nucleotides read TGCGCCAGCACAAACAACCGCGACAGGGCGCCTTTCTTT.

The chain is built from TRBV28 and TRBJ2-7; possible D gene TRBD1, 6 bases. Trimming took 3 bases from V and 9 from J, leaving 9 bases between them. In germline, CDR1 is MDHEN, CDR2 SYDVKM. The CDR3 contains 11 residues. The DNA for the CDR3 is TGTGCCAGCAGTTTGAGAGGGGGGCAGTACTTC. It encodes CASSLRGGQYF.

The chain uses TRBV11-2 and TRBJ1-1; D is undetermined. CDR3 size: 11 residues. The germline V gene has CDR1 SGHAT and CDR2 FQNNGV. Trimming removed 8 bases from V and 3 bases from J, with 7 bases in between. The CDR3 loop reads CASGSYTEAFF. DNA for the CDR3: TGTGCCAGCGGCAGTTACACTGAAGCTTTCTTT.

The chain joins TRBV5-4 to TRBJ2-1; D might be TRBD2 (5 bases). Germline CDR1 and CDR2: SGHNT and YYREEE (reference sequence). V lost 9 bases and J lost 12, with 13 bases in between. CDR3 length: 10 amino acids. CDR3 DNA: TGTGCCAACAGAGGACTTCGGCAGTTCTTC. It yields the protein CANRGLRQFF.

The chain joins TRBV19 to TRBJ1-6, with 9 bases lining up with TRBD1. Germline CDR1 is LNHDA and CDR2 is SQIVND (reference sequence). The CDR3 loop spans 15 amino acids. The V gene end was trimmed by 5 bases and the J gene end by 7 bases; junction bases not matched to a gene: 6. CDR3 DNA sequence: TGTGCCAGTAGTCCCCTACAGGGGGCCAATTCACCCCTCCACTTT. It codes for CASSPLQGANSPLHF.

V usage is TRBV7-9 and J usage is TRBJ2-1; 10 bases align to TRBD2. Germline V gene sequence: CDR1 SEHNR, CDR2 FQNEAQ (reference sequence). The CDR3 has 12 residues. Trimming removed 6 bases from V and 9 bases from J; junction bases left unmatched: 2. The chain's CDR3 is CASRTSGIEQFF. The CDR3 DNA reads TGTGCCAGCAGAACTAGCGGGATTGAGCAGTTCTTC.

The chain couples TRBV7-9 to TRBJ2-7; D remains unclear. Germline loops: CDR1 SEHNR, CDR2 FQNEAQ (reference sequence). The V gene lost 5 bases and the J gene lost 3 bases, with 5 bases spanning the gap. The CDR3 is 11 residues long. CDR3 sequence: CASSKYYEQYF. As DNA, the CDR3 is TGTGCCAGCAGCAAATACTACGAGCAGTACTTC.

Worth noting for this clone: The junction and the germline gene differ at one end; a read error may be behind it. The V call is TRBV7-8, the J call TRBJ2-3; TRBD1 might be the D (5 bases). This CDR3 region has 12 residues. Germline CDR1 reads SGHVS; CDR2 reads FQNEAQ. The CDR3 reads CASSLVRGFWVF. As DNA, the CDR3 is TGTGCCAGCAGCTTAGTTAGGGGCTTCTGGGTATTT. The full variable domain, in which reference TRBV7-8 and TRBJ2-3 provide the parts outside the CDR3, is GAGVSQSPRYKVAKRGQDVALRCDPISGHVSLFWYQQALGQGPEFLTYFQNEAQLDKSGLPSDRFFAERPEGSVSTLKIQRTQQEDSAVYLCASSLVRGFWVFGPGTRLTVL.

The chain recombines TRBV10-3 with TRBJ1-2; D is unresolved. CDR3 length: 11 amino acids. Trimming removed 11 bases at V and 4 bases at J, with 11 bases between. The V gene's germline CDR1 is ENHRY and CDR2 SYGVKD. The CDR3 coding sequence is TGTGCCGCCCAAACACCCTATGGCTACACCTTC. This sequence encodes CAAQTPYGYTF.

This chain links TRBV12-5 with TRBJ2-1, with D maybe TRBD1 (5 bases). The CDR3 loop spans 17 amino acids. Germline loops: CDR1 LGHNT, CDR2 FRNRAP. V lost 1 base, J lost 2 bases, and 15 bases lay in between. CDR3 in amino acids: CASGLATDRLTYNEQFF. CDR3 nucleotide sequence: TGTGCTAGTGGTTTGGCCACTGACAGACTTACCTACAATGAGCAGTTCTTC.

CDR3 residues: CASSPRSLTGELFF. The CDR3 nucleotides read TGTGCCAGCAGCCCCCGGAGCCTTACCGGGGAGCTGTTTTTT. The chain is built from TRBV9 and TRBJ2-2; D gene unclear. Germline V gives CDR1 SGDLS, CDR2 YYNGEE. There are 14 residues in the CDR3. V was cut by 4 bases and J by 5 bases, with 12 bases left in between.

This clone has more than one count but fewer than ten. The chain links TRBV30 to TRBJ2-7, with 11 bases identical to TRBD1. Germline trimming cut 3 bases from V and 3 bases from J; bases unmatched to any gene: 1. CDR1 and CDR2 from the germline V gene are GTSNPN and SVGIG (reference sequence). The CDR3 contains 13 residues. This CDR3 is CAWRDRGLYEQYF. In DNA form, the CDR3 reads TGTGCCTGGAGGGACAGGGGGCTCTACGAGCAGTACTTC.

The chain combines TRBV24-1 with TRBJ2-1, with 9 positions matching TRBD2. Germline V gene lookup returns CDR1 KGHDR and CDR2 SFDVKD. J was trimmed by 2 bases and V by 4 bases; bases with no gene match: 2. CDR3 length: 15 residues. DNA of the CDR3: TGTGCCACCAGTGAGGCTAGCGGGACCTACAATGAGCAGTTCTTC. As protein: CATSEASGTYNEQFF.

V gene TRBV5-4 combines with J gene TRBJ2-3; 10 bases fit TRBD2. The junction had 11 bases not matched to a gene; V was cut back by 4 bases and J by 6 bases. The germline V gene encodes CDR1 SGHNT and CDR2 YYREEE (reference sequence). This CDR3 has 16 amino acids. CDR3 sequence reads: CASSPSLAGVPDTQYF. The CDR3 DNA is TGTGCCAGCAGCCCGAGTCTAGCGGGAGTCCCCGATACGCAGTATTTT.

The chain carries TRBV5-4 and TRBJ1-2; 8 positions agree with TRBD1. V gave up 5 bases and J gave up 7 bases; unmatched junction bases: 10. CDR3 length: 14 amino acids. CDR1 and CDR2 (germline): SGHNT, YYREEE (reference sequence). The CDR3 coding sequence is TGTGCCAGCAGTTTTCAGGGGGCGCAGGGTGGCTACACCTTC. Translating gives CASSFQGAQGGYTF.

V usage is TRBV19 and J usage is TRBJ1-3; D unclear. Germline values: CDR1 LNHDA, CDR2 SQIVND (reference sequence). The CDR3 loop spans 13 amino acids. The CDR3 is CGVGGVEGNTIYF. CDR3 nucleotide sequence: TGTGGAGTCGGCGGGGTGGAAGGAAACACCATATATTTT.

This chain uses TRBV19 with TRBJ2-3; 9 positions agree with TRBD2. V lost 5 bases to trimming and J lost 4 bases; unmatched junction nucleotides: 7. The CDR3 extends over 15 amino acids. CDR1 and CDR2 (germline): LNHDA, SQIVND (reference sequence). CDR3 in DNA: TGTGCCAGTAGTTATAGCGGGAGTGTGGCAGATACGCAGTATTTT. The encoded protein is CASSYSGSVADTQYF.

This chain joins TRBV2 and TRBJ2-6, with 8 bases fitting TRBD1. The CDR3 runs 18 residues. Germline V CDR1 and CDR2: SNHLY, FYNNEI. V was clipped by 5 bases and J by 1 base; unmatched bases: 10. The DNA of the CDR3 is TGTGCCAGCAGTCCCGACAGGGGTCTAGGATCTGGGGCCAACGTCCTGACTTTC. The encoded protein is CASSPDRGLGSGANVLTF.

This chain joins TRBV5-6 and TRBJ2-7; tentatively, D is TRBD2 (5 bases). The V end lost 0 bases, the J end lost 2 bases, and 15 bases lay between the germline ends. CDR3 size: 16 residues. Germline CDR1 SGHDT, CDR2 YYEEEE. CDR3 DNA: TGTGCCAGCAGCTTGGGGTTGGGAGAGCCCACCTACGAGCAGTACTTC. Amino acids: CASSLGLGEPTYEQYF. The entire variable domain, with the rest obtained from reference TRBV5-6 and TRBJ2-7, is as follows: DAGVTQSPTHLIKTRGQQVTLRCSPKSGHDTVSWYQQALGQGPQFIFQYYEEEERQRGNFPDRFSGHQFPNYSSELNVNALLLGDSALYLCASSLGLGEPTYEQYFGPGTRLTVT.